This T cell receptor beta chain was identified in a study of identical twins (dated by TCRdb to 2016 to 2017). For the study in its entirety: To test whether fetal clonotypes persist, this study deep-sequenced TCR alpha and beta repertoires from monozygotic twins, from unrelated adults of various ages, and from cord blood. To rule out contamination, the twin experiments were replicated at different times with different library preparation protocols.

General conclusions and limits of the study: Zero-insertion analyses could be partly confounded by invariant T cells such as MAIT and iNKT, though diverse VJ usage argued against such confounding for most clonotypes. Fewer insertions were carried by abundant cord blood beta clonotypes, a similar but weaker trend appeared in young adult naive repertoires, and no such trend appeared in memory repertoires. Compared with coincidental sharing between unrelated individuals, out-of-frame TCR alpha sequences shared between twins had an excess of sequences with low generation probability. Excess twin sharing in beta out-of-frame sequences was weaker because fewer shared sequences lowered the signal-to-noise ratio. Recombination models systematically underestimated out-of-frame TCR alpha sharing in monozygotic twins but agreed with sharing between unrelated individuals. Because the same donors could not be followed over many years, the conclusions relied on cross-sectional statistical analysis.

For this clonotype: It lacks a known antigen. Per-base qualities were not stored, and no clone one base away is much larger.

The CDR3 spans 14 residues, from the cysteine through the phenylalanine. The only DNA kept is the CDR3, 42 bases in frame from the first base. Taken from the germline V gene, the CDR1 and CDR2 loops are SGHTA and FQGNSA. The junction shows trimming of 5 bases on V and 0 bases on J, plus 8 bases between the germline ends. Libraries came from 5' RACE. The instrument given in TCRdb is Illumina HiSeq 2000. A universal primer binding site was introduced by template switching, and a unique molecular identifier was present in the final cDNA, enabling accurate counting of TCR cDNA molecules. Specific primers in the conserved constant-segment region were used to synthesize first-strand cDNA for the TCR alpha and beta chains. Each cDNA library was double barcoded, with a SMART-Mk sample barcode plus Illumina barcodes, to control for contamination. TruSeq adapter sequences and Illumina sample barcodes were added in two successive PCR steps. The TCR alpha and beta cDNA libraries were sequenced on the Illumina HiSeq platform using custom primers. The published analysis was carried out like this. Unique molecular identifiers were extracted from raw reads with MiGEC, and CDR3 positions were determined with MiXCR. For each individual, recombination models were inferred using an EM algorithm with the repgenHMM and IGoR tools. Shared clonotypes were analyzed with the tcR package in R, and sharing was normalized by the product of cloneset sizes. Out-of-frame nonproductive sequences were analyzed to study raw recombination free of thymic and clonal selection effects. In TCRdb, the public reads were trimmed at Q25 with fastp and aligned with MiXCR, with productive beta chains retained. Each entry is one CDR3 protein sequence, shown with its most common DNA and genes. The V and J calls here are based on TCRdb, not the publication. The sample table contains 350,000 to 450,000 distinct CDR3 sequences; only one count was recorded for around 18% of them. The top ten hold about 12% of the sample.

Every donor in the study was a healthy Caucasian. Three unrelated non-twin adults were additionally sequenced: a male aged 18 to 29, a male aged 50 to 60 and a female aged 50 to 60. Miltenyi CD45RO+ enrichment and human naive T-cell isolation kits were used to isolate memory (CD45RO+) and naive T cells from PBMC. The chain was built from TRBV7-2 and TRBJ1-3; the D gene cannot be resolved reliably. Sequencing was performed on naive T cells sorted from blood. Interpreted using the paper, the cell subset or site label stands for: cells isolated with a human naive T-cell isolation kit. The sequence was obtained from a man aged 45-65 years in good health. The bases are TGTGCCAGCAGCAGGGCCCTCTCTGGAAACACCATATATTTT. Its translation reads: CASSRALSGNTIYF.